This record looks at one T cell receptor beta chain sequence and its context. Its antigen is not identified. This record comes from a study of OX40 agonist ivuxolimab in advanced cancers. Overall study findings and caveats: People who partly responded at 0.1-3.0 mg/kg had some of the least clonal expansion seen.

Only in-frame clones appear in the TCRdb table, and some are missing; sequencing was by immunoSEQ multiplex PCR. The sample lists approximately 50,000 clones, around four fifths occurring once. V lost 5 bases to trimming and J lost 7 bases; unmatched junction nucleotides: 7. CDR1 KGHSH and CDR2 LQKENI come from the germline V gene. CDR3 length equals 14 residues. Sequences were derived from CD4+ or CD8+ T cells sorted from blood, sampled in a trial of the OX40 agonist ivuxolimab. The chain uses TRBV18 and TRBJ1-2, with TRBD1 matching over 10 bases. The source of this sequence is an adult with an advanced solid tumor such as melanoma, head and neck, liver or kidney cancer. The CDR3 DNA follows: TGTGCCAGCTCAACCGGGACAGGGGAATTTGGCTACACCTTC. Its protein is CASSTGTGEFGYTF.